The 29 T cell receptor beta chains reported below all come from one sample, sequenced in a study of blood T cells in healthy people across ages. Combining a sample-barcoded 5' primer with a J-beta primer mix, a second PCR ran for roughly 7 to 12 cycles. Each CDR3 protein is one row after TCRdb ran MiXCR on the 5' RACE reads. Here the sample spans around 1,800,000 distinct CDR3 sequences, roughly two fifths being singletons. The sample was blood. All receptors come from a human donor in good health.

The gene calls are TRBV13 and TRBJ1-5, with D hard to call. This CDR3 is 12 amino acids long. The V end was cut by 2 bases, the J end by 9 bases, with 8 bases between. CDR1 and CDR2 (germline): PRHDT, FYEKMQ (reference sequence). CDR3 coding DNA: TGTGCCAGCAGCTTACAAACGGGGCCCCAGCATTTT. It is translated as CASSLQTGPQHF.

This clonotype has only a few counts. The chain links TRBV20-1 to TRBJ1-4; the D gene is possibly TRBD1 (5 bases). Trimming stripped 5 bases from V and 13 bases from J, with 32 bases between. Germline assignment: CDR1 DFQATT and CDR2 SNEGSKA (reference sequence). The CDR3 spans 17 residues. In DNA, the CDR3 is TGCAGTGCTGGTGCCCGGGCAGGGTTTGGTGGCTCCGGGGGACTGTTTTTT. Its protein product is CSAGARAGFGGSGGLFF.

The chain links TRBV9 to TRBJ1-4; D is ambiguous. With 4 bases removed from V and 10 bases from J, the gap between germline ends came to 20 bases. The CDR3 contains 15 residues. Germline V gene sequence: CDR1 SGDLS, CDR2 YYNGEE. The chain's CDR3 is CASSPEVRTEGKLFF. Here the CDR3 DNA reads TGTGCCAGCAGCCCAGAGGTCAGAACGGAGGGAAAACTGTTTTTT.

The CDR3 reads CASRGSPGGGFYGQYF. CDR3 bases: TGTGCCAGCAGAGGATCTCCAGGGGGCGGGTTCTACGGGCAGTACTTC. The chain recombines TRBV28 with TRBJ2-4, with 8 positions matching TRBD1. V trimming: 6 bases; J trimming: 13 bases; junction bases outside the gene matches: 20. Germline loops: CDR1 MDHEN, CDR2 SYDVKM. The CDR3 loop spans 16 amino acids.

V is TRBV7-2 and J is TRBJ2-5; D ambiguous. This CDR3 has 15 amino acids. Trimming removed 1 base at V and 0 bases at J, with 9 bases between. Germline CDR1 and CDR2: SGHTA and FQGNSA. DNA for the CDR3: TGTGCCAGCAGCTTAGGGCTTGTGTACCAAGAGACCCAGTACTTC. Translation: CASSLGLVYQETQYF.

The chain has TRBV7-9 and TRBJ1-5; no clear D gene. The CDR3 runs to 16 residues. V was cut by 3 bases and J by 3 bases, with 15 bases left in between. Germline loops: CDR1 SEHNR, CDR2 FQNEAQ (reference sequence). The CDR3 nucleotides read TGTGCCAGCAGCTTCGGCAGTTCAAACTTCAATCAGCCCCAGCATTTT. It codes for CASSFGSSNFNQPQHF.

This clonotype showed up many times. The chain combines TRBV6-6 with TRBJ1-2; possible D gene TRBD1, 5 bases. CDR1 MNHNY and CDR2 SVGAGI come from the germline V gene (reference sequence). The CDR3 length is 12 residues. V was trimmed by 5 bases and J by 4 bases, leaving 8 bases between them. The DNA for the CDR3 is TGTGCCAGCAGTCCAGGGTTCTATGGCTACACCTTC. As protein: CASSPGFYGYTF.

The CDR3 DNA is TGCGCCAGCAGCCAAGAGGGGGGAGGGGTCGGGCAAGAGACCCAGTACTTC. Its translation: CASSQEGGGVGQETQYF. The chain employs TRBV4-1 and TRBJ2-5, with TRBD2 matching 7 bases. The CDR3 spans 17 residues. With V trimmed by 0 bases and J by 2 bases, 9 bases remained unmatched. CDR1 and CDR2 (germline): MGHRA, YSYEKL.

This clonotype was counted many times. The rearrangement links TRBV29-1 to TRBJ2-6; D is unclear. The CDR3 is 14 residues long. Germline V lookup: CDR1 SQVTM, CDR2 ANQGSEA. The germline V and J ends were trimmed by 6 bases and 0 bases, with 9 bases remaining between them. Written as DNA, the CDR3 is TGCAGCGTCGTTACACCCTCTGGGGCCAACGTCCTGACTTTC. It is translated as CSVVTPSGANVLTF.

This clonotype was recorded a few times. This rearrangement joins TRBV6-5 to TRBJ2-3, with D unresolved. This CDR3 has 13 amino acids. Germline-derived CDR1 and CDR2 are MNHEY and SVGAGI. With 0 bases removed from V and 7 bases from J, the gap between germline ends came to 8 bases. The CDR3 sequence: CASSYSPSHTQYF. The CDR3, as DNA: TGTGCCAGCAGTTACTCGCCATCTCATACGCAGTATTTT.

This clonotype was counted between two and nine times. CDR3 DNA: TGTGCCAGCAGTTTAACCAGATGGCCGGGACAGGGGTCATACGAGCAGTACTTC. Protein sequence: CASSLTRWPGQGSYEQYF. This chain joins TRBV12-3 or TRBV12-4 and TRBJ2-7; TRBD1 agrees at 10 bases. V shed 2 bases, J shed 4 bases, and the junction held 14 bases outside the gene matches. The CDR3 consists of 18 residues.

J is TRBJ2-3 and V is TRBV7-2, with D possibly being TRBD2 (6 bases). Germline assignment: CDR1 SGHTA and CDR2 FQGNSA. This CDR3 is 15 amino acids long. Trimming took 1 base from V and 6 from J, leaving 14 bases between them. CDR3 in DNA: TGTGCCAGCAGCTTAGGCAGTTGGGGGGTGGATACGCAGTATTTT. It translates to CASSLGSWGVDTQYF.

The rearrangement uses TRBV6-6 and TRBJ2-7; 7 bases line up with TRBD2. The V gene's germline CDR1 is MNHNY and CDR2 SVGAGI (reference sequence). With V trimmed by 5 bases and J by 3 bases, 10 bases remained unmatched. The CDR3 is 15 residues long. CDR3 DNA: TGTGCCAGCAGTAGGGATGGGAGGGGCTTCTACGAGCAGTACTTC. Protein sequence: CASSRDGRGFYEQYF.

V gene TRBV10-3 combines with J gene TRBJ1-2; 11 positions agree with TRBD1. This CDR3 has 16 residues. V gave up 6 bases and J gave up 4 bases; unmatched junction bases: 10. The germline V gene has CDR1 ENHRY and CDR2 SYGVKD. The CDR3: CAIRTGTGGLSYGYTF. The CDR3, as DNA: TGTGCCATCAGGACCGGGACAGGGGGATTATCCTATGGCTACACCTTC.

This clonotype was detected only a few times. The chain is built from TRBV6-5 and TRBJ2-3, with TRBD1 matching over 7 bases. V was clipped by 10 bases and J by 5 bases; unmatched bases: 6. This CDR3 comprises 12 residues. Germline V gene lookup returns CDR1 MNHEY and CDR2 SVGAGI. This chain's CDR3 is CATTGAVDTQYF. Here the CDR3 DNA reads TGTGCCACTACAGGGGCAGTAGATACGCAGTATTTT.

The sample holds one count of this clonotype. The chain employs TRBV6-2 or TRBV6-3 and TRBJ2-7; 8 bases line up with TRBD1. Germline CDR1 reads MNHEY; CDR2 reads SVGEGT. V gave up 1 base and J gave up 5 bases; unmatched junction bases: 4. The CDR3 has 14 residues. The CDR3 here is CASSYFRGQDEQYF. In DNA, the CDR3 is TGTGCCAGCAGTTACTTCAGGGGGCAAGACGAGCAGTACTTC.

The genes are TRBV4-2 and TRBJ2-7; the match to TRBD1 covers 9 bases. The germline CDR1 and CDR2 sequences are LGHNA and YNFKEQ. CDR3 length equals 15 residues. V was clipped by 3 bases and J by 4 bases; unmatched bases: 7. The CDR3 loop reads CASSQQTGGFYEQYF. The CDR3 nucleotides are TGTGCCAGCAGCCAGCAGACAGGGGGGTTTTACGAGCAGTACTTC.

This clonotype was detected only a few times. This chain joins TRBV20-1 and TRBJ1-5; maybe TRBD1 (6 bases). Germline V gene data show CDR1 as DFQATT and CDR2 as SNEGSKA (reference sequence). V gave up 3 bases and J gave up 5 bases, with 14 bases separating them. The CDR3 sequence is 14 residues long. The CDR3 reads CSARVGGGDQPQHF. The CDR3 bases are TGCAGTGCTAGGGTCGGGGGGGGCGATCAGCCCCAGCATTTT.

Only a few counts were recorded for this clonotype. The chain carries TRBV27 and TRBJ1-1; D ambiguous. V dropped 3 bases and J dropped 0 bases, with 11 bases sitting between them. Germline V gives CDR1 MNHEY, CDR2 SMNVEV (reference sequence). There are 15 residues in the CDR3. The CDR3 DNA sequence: TGTGCCAGCAGTTTGGGTTTGTCAGTGAACACTGAAGCTTTCTTT. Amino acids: CASSLGLSVNTEAFF.

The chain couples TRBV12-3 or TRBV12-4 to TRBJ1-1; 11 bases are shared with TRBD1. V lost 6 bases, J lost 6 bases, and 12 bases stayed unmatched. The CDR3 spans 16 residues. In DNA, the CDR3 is TGTGCCAGCAGCATCGGGGTGAGGGGACAGGGGGCTGAAGCTTTCTTT. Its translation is CASSIGVRGQGAEAFF.

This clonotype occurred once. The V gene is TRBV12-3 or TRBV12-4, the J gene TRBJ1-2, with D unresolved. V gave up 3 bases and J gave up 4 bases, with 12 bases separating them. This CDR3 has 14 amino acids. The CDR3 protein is CASSFSGSIYGYTF. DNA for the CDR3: TGTGCCAGCAGTTTTTCGGGTAGTATCTATGGCTACACCTTC.

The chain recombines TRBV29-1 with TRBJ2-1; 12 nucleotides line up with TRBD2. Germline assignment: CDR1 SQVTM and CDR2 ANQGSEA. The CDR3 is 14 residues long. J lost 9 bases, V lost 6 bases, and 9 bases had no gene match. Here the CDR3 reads CSVGTSGGRIEQFF. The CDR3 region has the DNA TGCAGCGTAGGAACTAGCGGGGGGCGTATTGAGCAGTTCTTC.

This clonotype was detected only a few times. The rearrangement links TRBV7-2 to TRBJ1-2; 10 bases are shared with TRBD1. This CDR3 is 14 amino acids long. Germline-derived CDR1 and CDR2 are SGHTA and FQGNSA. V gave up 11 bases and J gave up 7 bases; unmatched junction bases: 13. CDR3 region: CAGDRGPALSGYTF. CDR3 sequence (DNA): TGTGCCGGCGACAGGGGGCCGGCTTTAAGTGGCTACACCTTC.

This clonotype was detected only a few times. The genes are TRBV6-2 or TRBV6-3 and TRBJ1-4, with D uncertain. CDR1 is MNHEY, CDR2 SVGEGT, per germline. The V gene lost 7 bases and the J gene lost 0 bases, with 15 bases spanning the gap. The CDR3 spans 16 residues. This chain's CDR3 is CASKSWGRATNEKLFF. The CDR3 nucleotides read TGTGCCAGCAAGAGTTGGGGAAGGGCAACTAATGAAAAACTGTTTTTT.

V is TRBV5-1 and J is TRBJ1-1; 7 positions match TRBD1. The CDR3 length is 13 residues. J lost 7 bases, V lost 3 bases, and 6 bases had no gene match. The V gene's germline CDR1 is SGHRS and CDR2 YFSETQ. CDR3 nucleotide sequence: TGCGCCAGCAGCTCGGGACAGCTAAATGAAGCTTTCTTT. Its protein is CASSSGQLNEAFF.

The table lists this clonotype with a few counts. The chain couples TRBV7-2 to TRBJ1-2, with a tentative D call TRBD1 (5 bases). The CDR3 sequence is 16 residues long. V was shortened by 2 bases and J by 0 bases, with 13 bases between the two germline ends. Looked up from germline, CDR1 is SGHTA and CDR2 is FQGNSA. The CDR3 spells CASSLIYGGANYGYTF. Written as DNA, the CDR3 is TGTGCCAGCAGCTTAATTTATGGGGGAGCTAACTATGGCTACACCTTC. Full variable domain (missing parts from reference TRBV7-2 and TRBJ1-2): GAGVSQSPSNKVTEKGKDVELRCDPISGHTALYWYRQSLGQGLEFLIYFQGNSAPDKSGLPSDRFSAERTGGSVSTLTIQRTQQEDSAVYLCASSLIYGGANYGYTFGSGTRLTVV.

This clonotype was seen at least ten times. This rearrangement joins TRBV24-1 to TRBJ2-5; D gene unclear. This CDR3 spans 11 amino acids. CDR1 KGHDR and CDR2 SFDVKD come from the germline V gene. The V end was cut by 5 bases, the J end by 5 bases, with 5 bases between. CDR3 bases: TGTGCCACCAGTGTCGGGGAGACCCAGTACTTC. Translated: CATSVGETQYF.

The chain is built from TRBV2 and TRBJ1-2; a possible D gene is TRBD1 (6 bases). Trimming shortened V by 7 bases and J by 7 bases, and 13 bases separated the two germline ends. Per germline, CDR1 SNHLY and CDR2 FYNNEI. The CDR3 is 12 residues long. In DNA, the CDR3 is TGTGCCAGCACCACAGGGTTTTCTGGCTACACCTTC. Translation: CASTTGFSGYTF.

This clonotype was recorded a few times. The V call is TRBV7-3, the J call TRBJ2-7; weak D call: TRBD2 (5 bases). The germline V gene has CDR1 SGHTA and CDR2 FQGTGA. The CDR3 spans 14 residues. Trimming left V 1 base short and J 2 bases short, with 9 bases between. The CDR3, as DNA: TGTGCCAGCAGCTTAAATGAGGGTCCCTACGAGCAGTACTTC. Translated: CASSLNEGPYEQYF.